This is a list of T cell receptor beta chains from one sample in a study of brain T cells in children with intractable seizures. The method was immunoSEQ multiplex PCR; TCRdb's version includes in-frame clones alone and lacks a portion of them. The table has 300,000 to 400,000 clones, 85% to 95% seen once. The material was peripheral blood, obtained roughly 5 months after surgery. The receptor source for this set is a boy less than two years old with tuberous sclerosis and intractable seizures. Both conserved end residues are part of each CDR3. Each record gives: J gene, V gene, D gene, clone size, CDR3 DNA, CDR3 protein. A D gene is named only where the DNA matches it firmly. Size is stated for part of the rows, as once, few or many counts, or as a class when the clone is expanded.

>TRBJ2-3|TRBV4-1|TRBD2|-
TGCGCCAGCAGCCAAGCGGCCGGGACTAGCGCCAATACGCAGTATTTT
CASSQAAGTSANTQYF
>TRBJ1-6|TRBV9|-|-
TGTGCCAGCAGCACCACCGGGGGATCTAATTCACCCCTCCACTTT
CASSTTGGSNSPLHF
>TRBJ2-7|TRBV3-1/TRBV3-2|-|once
TGTGCCAGCAGCCAACTGGGTTGGGGCGAGCAGTACTTC
CASSQLGWGEQYF
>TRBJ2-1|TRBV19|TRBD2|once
TGTGCCAGTAGTATGAGGACTAGCGACTACAATGAGCAGTTCTTC
CASSMRTSDYNEQFF
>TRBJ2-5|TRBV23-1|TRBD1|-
TGCGCCAGCAGTCATGGGGACAGGGGACCTGACCTACAAGAGACCCAGTACTTC
CASSHGDRGPDLQETQYF
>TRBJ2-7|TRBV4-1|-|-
TGCGCCAGCAGCCAACCCAGGGGCTACGAGCAGTACTTC
CASSQPRGYEQYF
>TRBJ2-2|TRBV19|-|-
TGTGCCAGTAGTATATGGTCCCCCACCGGGGAGCTGTTTTTT
CASSIWSPTGELFF
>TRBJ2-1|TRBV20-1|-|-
TGCAGTGCTAGCTTCGGCGGAGAGCAGTTCTTC
CSASFGGEQFF
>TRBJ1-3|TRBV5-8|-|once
TGTGCCAGCAGCTTTCACACCTCACCCACGGGCTCTGGAAACACCATATATTTT
CASSFHTSPTGSGNTIYF
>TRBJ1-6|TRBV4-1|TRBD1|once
TGCGCCAGCAGCCCCCGGGACAGGGGAAAAAATTCACCCCTCCACTTT
CASSPRDRGKNSPLHF
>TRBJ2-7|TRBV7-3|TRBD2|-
TGTGCCAGCAGCTTAGTTGCGGGAGGGGTCAACGAGCAGTACTTC
CASSLVAGGVNEQYF
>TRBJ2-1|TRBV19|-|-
TGTGCCAGTATCGGAGACAATTACAATGAGCAGTTCTTC
CASIGDNYNEQFF
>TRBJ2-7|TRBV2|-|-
TGTGCCAGCAATAAGGGGCAGGACTCCTACGAGCAGTACTTC
CASNKGQDSYEQYF
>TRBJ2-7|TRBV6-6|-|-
TGTGCCAGCAGGCAGGGGTCCTACGAGCAGTACTTC
CASRQGSYEQYF
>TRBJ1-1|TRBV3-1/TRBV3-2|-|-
TGTGCCAGCAGTCGTCACATTGAAATGAACACTGAAGCTTTCTTT
CASSRHIEMNTEAFF
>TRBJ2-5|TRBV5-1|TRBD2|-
TGCGCCAGCAGCCCCGGGACTAGCGGAGGCGGGGCTCTGGAGACCCAGTACTTC
CASSPGTSGGGALETQYF
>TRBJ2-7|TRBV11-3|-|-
TGTGCCAGCAGCTTAGAACTGCCGTACGAGCAGTACTTC
CASSLELPYEQYF
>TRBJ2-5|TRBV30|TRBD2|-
TGTGCCTGGAGTGTACGGACTAGCGGGAGGTTCGGGGAGACCCAGTACTTC
CAWSVRTSGRFGETQYF
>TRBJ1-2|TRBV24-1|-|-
TGTGCCACCAGTGATTTTACAACCAACTATGGCTACACCTTC
CATSDFTTNYGYTF
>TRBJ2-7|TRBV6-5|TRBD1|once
TGTGCCAGCAGTTATTCCGGGACAGGGCCCTACGAGCAGTACTTC
CASSYSGTGPYEQYF
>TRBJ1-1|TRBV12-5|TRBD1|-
TGTGCTAGTGGTCCCACCCGCCAGGGGGTGACCCTAGGCACTGAAGCTTTCTTT
CASGPTRQGVTLGTEAFF
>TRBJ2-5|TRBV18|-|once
TGTGCCAGCTCACGGGGAGAGACCCAGTACTTC
CASSRGETQYF
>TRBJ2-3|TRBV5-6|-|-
TGTGCCAGCAGCTTGGGTTATACGCAGTATTTT
CASSLGYTQYF
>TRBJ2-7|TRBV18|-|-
TGTGCCAGCTCACCGACAGTTAATGAGCAGTACTTC
CASSPTVNEQYF
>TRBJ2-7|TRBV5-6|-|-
TGTGCCAGCAGCTTGAGACAGGAGATTTCCTACGAGCAGTACTTC
CASSLRQEISYEQYF
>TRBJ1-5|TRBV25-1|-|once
TGTGCCACCGGCCCGGTTTTCGAGAGGAATCAGCCCCAGCATTTT
CATGPVFERNQPQHF
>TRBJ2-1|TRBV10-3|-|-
TGTGCCATCAGTGGGACAAACAATGAGCAGTTCTTC
CAISGTNNEQFF
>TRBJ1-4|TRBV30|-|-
TGTGCCTGGAGTGCCGGGGGCCCCTTGCTCTCTGAAAAACTGTTTTTT
CAWSAGGPLLSEKLFF
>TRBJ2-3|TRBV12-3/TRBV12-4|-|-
TGTGCCAGCAGTTTAGGTGGCGCGCAGTATTTT
CASSLGGAQYF
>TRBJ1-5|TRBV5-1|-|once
TGCGCCAGCAGCTTGGAGGGAAGGGGTCAGCCCCAGCATTTT
CASSLEGRGQPQHF
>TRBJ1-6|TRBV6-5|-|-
TGTGCCAGCAGCTCGGGCGGGGATTCACCCCTCCACTTT
CASSSGGDSPLHF
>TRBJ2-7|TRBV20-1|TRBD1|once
TGCAGTGCTAGTGCCTTCGGACAGGCTACCTACGAGCAGTACTTC
CSASAFGQATYEQYF
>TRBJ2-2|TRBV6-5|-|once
TGTGCCAGCAGTTACTCGCCTCCCGCGAACACCGGGGAGCTGTTTTTT
CASSYSPPANTGELFF
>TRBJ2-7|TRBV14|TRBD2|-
TGTGCCAGCAGCCCACTAGCGGGAGCTTACGAGCAGTACTTC
CASSPLAGAYEQYF
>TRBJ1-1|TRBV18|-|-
TGTGCCAGCTCATGTACCCAAGGGGACACTGAAGCTTTCTTT
CASSCTQGDTEAFF
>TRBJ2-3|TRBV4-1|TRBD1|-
TGCGCCAGCAGCCACGAACCGGGACAGGGGGTAGATACGCAGTATTTT
CASSHEPGQGVDTQYF
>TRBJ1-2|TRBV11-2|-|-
TGTGCCAGCAGCTTAGCCGGGGACATGTGGGGCTACACCTTC
CASSLAGDMWGYTF
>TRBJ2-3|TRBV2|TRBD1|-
TGTGCCAGCGGGGACAGGCTTACAGATACGCAGTATTTT
CASGDRLTDTQYF
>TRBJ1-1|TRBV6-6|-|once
TGTGCCAGCAGTTACAGGGGGGGGACTGAAGCTTTCTTT
CASSYRGGTEAFF
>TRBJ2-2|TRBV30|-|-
TGTGCCTGGAGCGTCGGGTACACCGGGGAGCTGTTTTTT
CAWSVGYTGELFF
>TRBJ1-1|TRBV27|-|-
TGTGCCAGCAGGGGGAGGCAGGGAGGGAACACTGAAGCTTTCTTT
CASRGRQGGNTEAFF
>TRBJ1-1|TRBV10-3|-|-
TGTGCCATCAGTGAAGACCGGGACGCACTCACTGAAGCTTTCTTT
CAISEDRDALTEAFF
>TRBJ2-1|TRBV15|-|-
TGTGCCACCAGCAAGCCACAGGATCTAGGGAGCAATGAGCAGTTCTTC
CATSKPQDLGSNEQFF
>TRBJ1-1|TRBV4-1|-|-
TGCGCCAGCAGCCAAGTGGGAGGGTTGAACACTGAAGCTTTCTTT
CASSQVGGLNTEAFF
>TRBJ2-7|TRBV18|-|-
TGTGCCAGCTCACCTCTGACCCCGAAAATTGGGTACGAGCAGTACTTC
CASSPLTPKIGYEQYF
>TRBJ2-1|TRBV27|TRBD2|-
TGTGCCACAGAGAGGATAGCGGGATACAATGAGCAGTTCTTC
CATERIAGYNEQFF
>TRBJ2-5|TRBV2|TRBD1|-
TGTGCCAGCAGTGGGGCCGACAGGGGTCGTTACTTC
CASSGADRGRYF
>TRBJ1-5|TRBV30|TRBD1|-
TGTGCCTGGAGTGTTTTTAGCCCGGGACAGGGGGCTCAGCCCCAGCATTTT
CAWSVFSPGQGAQPQHF
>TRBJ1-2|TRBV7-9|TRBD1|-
TGTGCCAGCAGCTTAGGGGACAGGGGGCGCGATGGCTACACCTTC
CASSLGDRGRDGYTF
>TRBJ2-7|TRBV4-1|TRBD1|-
TGCGCCAGCAGCCAACTCAGGGGGTCCTACGAGCAGTACTTC
CASSQLRGSYEQYF
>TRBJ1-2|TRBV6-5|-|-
TGTGCCAGCGGGTGGGGGGGAGCCTTCAATGGCTACACCTTC
CASGWGGAFNGYTF
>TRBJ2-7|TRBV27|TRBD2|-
TGTGCCAGCAGTTGGACTAGCGGTACCTACTACGAGCAGTACTTC
CASSWTSGTYYEQYF
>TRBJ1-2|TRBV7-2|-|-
TGTGCCAGCAGCCCTCAGGGTGCCGGCTACACCTTC
CASSPQGAGYTF
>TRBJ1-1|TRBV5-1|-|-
TGCGCCAGCAGCGAATACTTACAGGGCTGGTCTAGCCCACCCGAAGCTTTCTTT
CASSEYLQGWSSPPEAFF
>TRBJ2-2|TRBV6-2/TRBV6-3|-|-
TGTGCCAGCAGTTACATAAGGAGGGAGACCACCGGGGAGCTGTTTTTT
CASSYIRRETTGELFF
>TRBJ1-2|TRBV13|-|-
TGTGCCAGCAGCGAATCGGAAGGGCGGGGATACTATGGCTACACCTTC
CASSESEGRGYYGYTF
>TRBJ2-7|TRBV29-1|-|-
TGCAGCGTTGCCCCAGCGGGTTACTCCTACGAGCAGTACTTC
CSVAPAGYSYEQYF
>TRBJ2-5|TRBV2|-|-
TGTGCCAGCAAGGTGGAAGAGACCCAGTACTTC
CASKVEETQYF
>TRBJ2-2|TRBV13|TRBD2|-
TGTGCCAGCAGCTTGTCACGACTAGCGGGAACGGGCACCGGGGAGCTGTTTTTT
CASSLSRLAGTGTGELFF
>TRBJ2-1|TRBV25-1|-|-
TGTGCCAGCAGGGTTGACTACAATGAGCAGTTCTTC
CASRVDYNEQFF